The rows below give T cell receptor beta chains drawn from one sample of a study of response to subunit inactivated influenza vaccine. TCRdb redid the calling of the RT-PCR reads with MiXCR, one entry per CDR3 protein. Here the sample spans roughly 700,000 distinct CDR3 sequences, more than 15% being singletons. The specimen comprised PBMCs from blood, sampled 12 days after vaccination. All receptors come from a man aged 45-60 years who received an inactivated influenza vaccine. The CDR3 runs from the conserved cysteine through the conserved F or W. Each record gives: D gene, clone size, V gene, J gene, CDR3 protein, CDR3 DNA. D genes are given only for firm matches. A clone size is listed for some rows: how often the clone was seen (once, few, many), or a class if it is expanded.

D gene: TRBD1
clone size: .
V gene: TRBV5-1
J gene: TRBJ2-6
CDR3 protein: CASPSPGQESSGANVLTF
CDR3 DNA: TGCGCCAGTCCATCGCCGGGACAGGAGAGCTCTGGGGCCAACGTCCTGACTTTC

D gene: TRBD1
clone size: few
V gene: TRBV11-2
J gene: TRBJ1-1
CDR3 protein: CASSLERTGGAFF
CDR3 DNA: TGTGCCAGCAGCCTAGAACGGACAGGCGGAGCTTTCTTT

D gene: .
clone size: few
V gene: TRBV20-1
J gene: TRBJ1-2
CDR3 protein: CSADQGELYGYTF
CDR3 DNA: TGCAGTGCAGATCAAGGGGAGCTCTATGGCTACACCTTC

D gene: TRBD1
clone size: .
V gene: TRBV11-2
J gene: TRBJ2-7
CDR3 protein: CASSDRTGTFTYEQYF
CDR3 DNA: TGTGCCAGCAGCGACCGGACAGGGACCTTTACCTACGAGCAGTACTTC

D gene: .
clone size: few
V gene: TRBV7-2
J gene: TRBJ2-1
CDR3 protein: CASSLAQGISLVNEQFF
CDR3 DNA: TGTGCCAGCAGCTTAGCGCAAGGTATATCATTGGTCAATGAGCAGTTCTTC

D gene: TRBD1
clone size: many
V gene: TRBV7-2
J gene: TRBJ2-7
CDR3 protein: CASSIGTEYEQYF
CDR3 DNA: TGTGCCAGCAGCATCGGGACAGAGTACGAGCAGTACTTC

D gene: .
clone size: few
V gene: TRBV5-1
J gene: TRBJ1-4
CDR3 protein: CASSFWDGNEKLFF
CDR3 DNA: TGCGCCAGCAGCTTCTGGGACGGCAATGAAAAACTGTTTTTT

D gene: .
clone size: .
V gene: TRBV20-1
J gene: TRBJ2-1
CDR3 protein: CSASMSAYNEQFF
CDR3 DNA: TGCAGTGCTAGTATGAGCGCATACAATGAGCAGTTCTTC

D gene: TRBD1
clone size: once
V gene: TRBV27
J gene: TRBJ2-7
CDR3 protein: CASSPLGQQDEQYF
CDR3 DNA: TGTGCCAGCAGTCCTTTGGGACAGCAGGACGAGCAGTACTTC

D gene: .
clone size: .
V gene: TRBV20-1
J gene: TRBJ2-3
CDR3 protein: CSARVNEYGPPDTQYF
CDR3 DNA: TGCAGTGCTAGAGTTAACGAGTACGGACCGCCAGATACGCAGTATTTT

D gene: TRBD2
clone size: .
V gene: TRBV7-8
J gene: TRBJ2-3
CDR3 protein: CASSLMRAGATYTDTQYF
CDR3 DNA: TGTGCCAGCAGCTTAATGCGTGCGGGAGCCACCTACACAGATACGCAGTATTTT

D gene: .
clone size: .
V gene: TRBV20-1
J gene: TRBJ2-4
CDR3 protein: CSAGARGAKNIQYF
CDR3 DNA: TGCAGTGCTGGGGCCCGGGGGGCCAAAAACATTCAGTACTTC

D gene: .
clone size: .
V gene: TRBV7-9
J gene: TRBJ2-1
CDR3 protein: CASSLEAPGPKYNEQFF
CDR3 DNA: TGTGCCAGCAGCTTAGAGGCACCGGGACCGAAATACAATGAGCAGTTCTTC

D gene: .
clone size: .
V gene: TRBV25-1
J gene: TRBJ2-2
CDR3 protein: CASSPATVNTGELFF
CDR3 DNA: TGTGCCAGCAGCCCAGCCACGGTGAACACCGGGGAGCTGTTTTTT

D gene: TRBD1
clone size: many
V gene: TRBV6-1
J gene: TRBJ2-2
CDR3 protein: CASSHTGDTGELFF
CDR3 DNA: TGTGCCAGCAGCCATACAGGGGACACCGGGGAGCTGTTTTTT

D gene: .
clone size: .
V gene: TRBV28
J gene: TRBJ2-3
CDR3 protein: CASSPSTSWFRTDTQYF
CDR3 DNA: TGTGCCAGCAGTCCCTCGACTAGTTGGTTTCGGACAGATACGCAGTATTTT

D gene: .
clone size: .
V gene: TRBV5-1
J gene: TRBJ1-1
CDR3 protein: CASSLTMWGKRTEAFF
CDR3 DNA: TGCGCCAGCAGCTTAACCATGTGGGGGAAGAGGACTGAAGCTTTCTTT

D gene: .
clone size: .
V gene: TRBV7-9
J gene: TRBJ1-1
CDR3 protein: CASSLLYSLNTEAFF
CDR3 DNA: TGTGCCAGCAGCCTTTTGTACAGTCTGAACACTGAAGCTTTCTTT

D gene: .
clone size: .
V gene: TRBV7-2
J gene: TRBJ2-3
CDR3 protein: CASSLVSSPTDTQYF
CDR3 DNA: TGTGCCAGCAGCTTAGTTAGTTCTCCCACAGATACGCAGTATTTT

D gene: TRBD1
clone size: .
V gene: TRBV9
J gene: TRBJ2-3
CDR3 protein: CASSPYEGGIDTQYF
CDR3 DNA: TGTGCCAGCAGCCCCTATGAAGGGGGCATAGATACGCAGTATTTT

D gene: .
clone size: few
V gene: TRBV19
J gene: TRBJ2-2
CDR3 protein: CASSRRPNTGELFF
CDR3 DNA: TGTGCCAGCTCACGGAGGCCGAACACCGGGGAGCTGTTTTTT

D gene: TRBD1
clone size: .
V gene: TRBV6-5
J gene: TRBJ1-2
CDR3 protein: CASSYLHRGRPEGYTF
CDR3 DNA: TGTGCCAGCAGTTACTTACACAGGGGGCGCCCGGAGGGCTACACCTTC